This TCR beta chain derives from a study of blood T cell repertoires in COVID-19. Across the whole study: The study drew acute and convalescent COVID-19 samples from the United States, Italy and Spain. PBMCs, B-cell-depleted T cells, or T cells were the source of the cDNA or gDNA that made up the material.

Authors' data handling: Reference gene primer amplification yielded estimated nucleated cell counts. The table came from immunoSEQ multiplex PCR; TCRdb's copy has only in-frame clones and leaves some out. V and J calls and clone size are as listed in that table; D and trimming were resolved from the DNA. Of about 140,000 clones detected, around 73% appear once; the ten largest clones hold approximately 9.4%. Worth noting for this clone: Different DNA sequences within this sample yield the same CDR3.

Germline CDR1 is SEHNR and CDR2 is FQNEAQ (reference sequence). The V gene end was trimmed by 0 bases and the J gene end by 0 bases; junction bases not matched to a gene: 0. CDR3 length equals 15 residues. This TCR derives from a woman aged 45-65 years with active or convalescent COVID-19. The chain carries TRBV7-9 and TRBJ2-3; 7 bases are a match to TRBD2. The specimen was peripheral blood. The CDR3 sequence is CASSLAGGSTDTQYF. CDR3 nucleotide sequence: TGTGCCAGCAGCTTAGCGGGGGGGAGCACAGATACGCAGTATTTT.